The text below deals with one T cell receptor beta chain. It was the library that attached unique molecular identifiers to individual cDNA molecules. TCRdb redid the calling of the RACE reads with MiXCR, one entry per CDR3 protein. The sample yields some 200,000 distinct CDR3 sequences, almost 30% seen once. Time point reported: pre-sensitization, week 0. The treatment denotes: therapeutic diphenylcyclopropenone sensitization with weekly scalp DPC. V was shortened by 4 bases and J by 8 bases, with 9 bases between the two germline ends. Germline CDR1 is MNHEY and CDR2 is SVGAGI. The CDR3 has 12 amino acids. The sample originates from a study of human T cells and chemical hapten exposure. Study-wide background: Upper back patch tests used 0.01% DPC, scored after 6 days.

This chain connects TRBV6-5 to TRBJ2-4, with D unresolved. This specimen was whole blood, taken in connection with sensitization to the hapten diphenylcyclopropenone (DPC). The clonotype was recovered from a woman aged 25 to 39 with alopecia areata. Some clones in this sample may be carry-over from other donors' samples. CDR3 sequence reads: CASSSSADIQYF. CDR3 coding DNA: TGTGCCAGCAGTTCCTCGGCGGACATTCAGTACTTC.